This TCR beta chain was sequenced in a study of cytomegalovirus exposure and HLA in healthy donors (dated 2017 in TCRdb). Regarding the study in general: According to an earlier analysis of a few hundred of the donors, 150 million to 200 million T cells yielded over 100 million unique TCR beta sequences and 276 Gb of sequence data. Approximately 300 gigabases of sequencing data and 75 million to 85 million unique TCR sequences made up an early release that covered 500 to 700 HLA-typed donors. Of the roughly 400 genotyped donors, roughly 80% were placed in the genetic ancestry cluster associated with self-reported Caucasian donors. The aim of the study was to test whether cataloging public T cell receptors could identify signatures of past pathogen exposure. The T cell repertoires of 666 subjects were profiled by immunosequencing and related to cytomegalovirus serostatus. A separate validation cohort of more than 100 different subjects was used in addition to the roughly 670-subject first cohort. High-throughput TCR immunosequencing, statistical association of individual TCRs with disease status, and machine learning were combined to predict cytomegalovirus infection status. A later analysis re-analyzed previously published TCR beta repertoires from 666 donors and added high-resolution HLA genotyping to study TCR occurrence patterns. In the later analysis, no new phenotypic data were used to find candidate immune exposures; instead, reliance was placed on TCR beta sequences and their occurrence across donors. In an earlier analysis of over 550 of the donors, high-throughput TCR beta sequencing was used to judge whether each TCR beta V gene segment behaved as functional or pseudogenic. Donor age, sex, ethnicity and CMV serostatus were compiled alongside the repertoire data. Genome-wide SNP genotypes for about 55% of the 666 donors were used in a later genetic analysis, which treated that subset as a discovery cohort. Every repertoire in the discovery cohort had been generated on one and the same sequencing platform. Class I and class II HLA loci were covered by the typing at four-digit resolution. Typing coverage differed by locus: A, B, C, DRB1 and DQB1 were typed in roughly 620-640 donors, DQA1 in about 560, DPA1 in some 610, and DPB1 in roughly 470. Several DR-DQ haplotypes were handled as single units for association and clustering, since linkage in the cohort was strong. Across approximately 420 genotyped donors of the cohort, an average of roughly 250,000 unique TCR beta nucleotide sequences per donor were sequenced, and roughly 17% of those sequences were non-productive. Paper-wide results and their limitations: According to a later analysis, TCR association rates differed among HLA loci, with DRB1 alleles showing the most associated TCRs and HLA-C alleles showing the fewest. In a later analysis, around 17,000 TCR beta sequences were associated with specific HLA alleles at a false discovery rate of 0.05. Correlated functional status among segregating V segments might reflect linkage disequilibrium, but an unknown experimental factor could not be ruled out. The classifier was reported to diagnose cytomegalovirus status with high specificity and sensitivity in both the original cohort and the validation cohort. A further reported finding was that TCR beta sequences accurately predicted the HLA-A and HLA-B alleles for most subjects in the first cohort. According to a later analysis, most CMV-associated TCR beta chains appeared to be HLA-restricted, and the HLA associations seemed to be driven largely by CMV exposure. The 87-base-pair reads could not distinguish some IMGT-functional V segments, including TRBV6-2 and TRBV6-3, so those segments were excluded. Sequencing depth was assumed to be roughly uniform across donors in the presence/absence analyses, though that assumption may not hold. Most TCR sequences were seen in very few donors, while some public TCRs were found in many individuals. According to a later analysis, parvovirus B19, influenza, CMV and Epstein-Barr virus appeared linked to several top co-occurrence clusters. In vitro tests confirmed that a few of the cytomegalovirus-associated TCR beta chains recognize cytomegalovirus antigens. Because some donors lacked HLA typing at each locus, the association tests relied only on the typed subset. In this cohort, only TCR beta chains were sequenced, and detectable features were limited by the absence of alpha or paired-chain data. Broadly in line with IMGT annotations, most TCR beta V segments showed up in productive rearrangements about 87% or about 30% of the time in an earlier analysis of several hundred of the donors. The authors suggested that the approach could potentially be extended to other disease states and immunological phenotypes. Strong co-occurrence of HLA alleles, especially DR and DQ, made assigning TCR associations to individual alleles difficult. Because counts were too low, about 15 rarely observed V segments, including chromosome 9 orphons, were left out of the earlier analysis of approximately 580 of the donors. Compared with equally common non-associated chains, HLA-associated TCR beta chains in a later analysis were more clonally expanded and had lower generation probabilities. A later genetic analysis associated a missense DCLRE1C variant with V-gene and J-gene trimming of TCR beta chains, and an independent cohort replicated the association. In a later genetic analysis, fewer N-insertions in productive TCRs were reported among donors in an Asian-associated ancestry cluster than the roughly 670-donor mean. A group of highly shared sequence variants was considered likely to be a technical artifact of the sequencing pipeline. Immune exposure information for the cohort was limited to CMV serostatus. The study listed 150 to 200 TCR beta chains as associated with cytomegalovirus.

Concerning this clone itself: The target of this receptor is not known.

In total, roughly 710 healthy bone marrow donors made up the cohort. At the time of sampling, all cohort members were nominally healthy, though unrecorded immune exposures were likely present. The donor was CMV seropositive and belonged to the group of 250 to 300 seropositive cohort members. Each donor provided a peripheral blood sample, and peripheral blood mononuclear cells were used for TCR beta sequencing. Genomic DNA was extracted from the blood cell samples with the Qiagen DNeasy Blood Extraction Kit. The CDR3 runs 13 amino acids, cysteine and phenylalanine included. Only the CDR3 portion is preserved as DNA: 39 bases, with reading frame beginning at the first base. At the junction V is shortened by 2 bases and J by 8 bases; bases outside the gene matches: 1. CDR1 and CDR2 are read off the germline V gene as SGHRS and YFSETQ. The library was prepared using the immunoSEQ multiplex PCR assay. A mixture of 60 forward primers for TCR Vbeta segments and 13 reverse primers for TCR Jbeta segments was used in the multiplex PCR. Amplification of the CDR3 region of rearranged TCR beta genes was performed with a multiplex PCR assay on genomic DNA. Amplified TCR beta libraries were sequenced as 87-base-pair reads on the Illumina HiSeq System. Per the original workflow: A later analysis counted about 76 million unique TCR beta chains across the 650 to 700 repertoires, and around 12 million of these chains were shared by at least two donors. A nearest-neighbor algorithm error-corrected the raw reads and collapsed the reads into unique sequences, merging closely related sequences to remove PCR and sequencing errors. To assign V, D and J gene segments, CDR3 sequences were aligned to IMGT reference sequences. For a sequence to be retained, a match of at least six nucleotides was required to both a V gene segment and a J gene segment. A rearrangement was called productive if the CDR3 had no stop codons and remained in frame with V and J, and every other rearrangement was called non-productive. Following IMGT convention, CDR3 was defined as the stretch from the second conserved V-encoded cysteine to the conserved J-encoded phenylalanine. In an earlier analysis of more than 550 of the donors, sequences lacking an unambiguous match to a single V gene segment were excluded. In an earlier analysis of 500 to 750 of the donors, V segments were called functional above 56.7% productive rearrangements and were called segregating when the between-donor standard deviation exceeded 5%. To diagnose cytomegalovirus status from the catalog of TCR beta chain sequences, a statistical classification framework was built. In a later analysis, TCR nucleotide sequences were compared against IMGT/GENE-DB human TR gene sequences so that V and J genes could be assigned. In a later analysis, CDR3 sequences and most-parsimonious VDJ recombination scenarios were assigned using the TCRdist pipeline. In a later analysis, each TCR beta chain was defined by its CDR3 amino acid sequence together with its V-gene family, and reads lacking a unique V-gene family were excluded. A later analysis removed roughly 590 highly shared, low-generation-probability nucleotide sequences to deal with suspected cross-contamination and a sequencing artifact. For each public chain, a later analysis derived a clonal expansion index from normalized ranks of inferred template counts within each repertoire. A later analysis computed generation probabilities with a VDJ recombination model fitted to out-of-frame rearrangements, and checked the results against IGoR. In a later analysis, TCR-TCR, TCR-HLA and TCR-CMV co-occurrence was scored with hypergeometric tests, and a repertoire-size bias correction was applied to TCR pairs. False discovery rates were estimated in a later analysis by permuting HLA or CMV assignments 20 times. A later analysis grouped co-occurring TCRs with DBSCAN, adding TCRdist sequence similarity when clustering within HLA-allele-positive subsets. Repertoires with fewer than 30,000 or more than 120,000 public chains were left out of co-occurrence clustering, as were several repertoires with anomalous nucleotide sharing. What TCRdb holds here is the immuneACCESS table cut down to in-frame rearrangements. Part of the clones is not present; checked against another copy, under half of the missing clones reflect an unresolved V gene, and the others are unexplained. That table furnishes V, J and clone size, whereas the DNA furnished D and trimming. The sample table on file contains 220,000 or so clones. 1.1% of the sample is taken by the ten largest.

This sequence was found in a girl between 2 and 10 years old in good health and CMV-seropositive. Recombination joined TRBV5-1 with TRBJ1-6, and 7 bases in between align with TRBD1. The sample taken for sequencing was PBMCs. The DNA sequence reads TGCGCCAGCAGCTTTACAGGGGATTCACCCCTCCACTTT. It codes for CASSFTGDSPLHF.